This TCR beta chain was sequenced in a study of blood T cell repertoires in COVID-19. Study-wide context: From T cells, B-cell-depleted T cells, or PBMCs came the material, which was cDNA or gDNA.

A word on this clone: The DNA is omitted, as the CDR3 cannot be located on it reliably, and the CDR3 follows TCRdb's listing.

The Seattle patients joined while their infection was active and were tracked longitudinally afterward. TCRdb keeps only in-frame clones here, not all; method: immunoSEQ multiplex PCR. Among 350,000 or so clones listed, roughly 90% were seen once. The CDR3 is 12 amino acids in total, end residues counted. The TCR originated in a woman aged 55-70 years with COVID-19, enrolled during active disease. The sequencing input was peripheral blood. V usage is TRBV12-3 or TRBV12-4 and J usage is TRBJ2-7; no DNA check was done on the table's D call, TRBD2. CDR3 region: CASSFGGGTSVF.